A single sample is the source of the 18 T cell receptor beta chains below, sequenced in a study of a mutant IDH1 vaccine in newly diagnosed glioma. Measured with immunoSEQ multiplex PCR; TCRdb has only the in-frame clones, and not every one. In the table there are approximately 25,000 clones, about 81% of which are singletons. These TCRs are of unknown antigen specificity. Specified time point: week 47, end of study. In every dose of vaccine, 300 ug of mutant IDH1 20-mer peptide was given alongside topical imiquimod. Here the sequenced sample was PBMCs, taken from a glioma patient whose treatment included an IDH1 peptide vaccine. The receptors here all came from a man in his forties with glioma. Some clones in this sample may be carry-over from other donors' samples.

V and J are TRBV6-5 and TRBJ2-7; no firm D call. V lost 5 bases, J lost 4 bases, and 6 bases lay in between. The germline CDR1 and CDR2 sequences are MNHEY and SVGAGI. CDR3 size: 11 residues. The CDR3 reads CASSLGYEQYF. The CDR3, as DNA: TGTGCCAGCAGTCTCGGGTACGAGCAGTACTTC.

The J gene is TRBJ1-3, the V gene TRBV5-1, with 7 bases fitting TRBD1. With 0 bases clipped from V and 1 base from J, the junction kept 10 bases outside the gene matches. This CDR3 region has 18 residues. CDR1 and CDR2 (germline): SGHRS, YFSETQ. In DNA, the CDR3 is TGCGCCAGCAGCTTGGGGGCCTCGGGACAGTATTCTGGAAACACCATATATTTT. Encoded protein: CASSLGASGQYSGNTIYF. The whole variable domain, filled in from reference TRBV5-1 and TRBJ1-3, reads KAGVTQTPRYLIKTRGQQVTLSCSPISGHRSVSWYQQTPGQGLQFLFEYFSETQRNKGNFPGRFSGRQFSNSRSEMNVSTLELGDSALYLCASSLGASGQYSGNTIYFGEGSWLTVV.

The CDR3 region is CASRSSETFYGYTF. The CDR3 nucleotides read TGTGCCAGCAGGTCATCAGAGACGTTCTATGGCTACACCTTC. The chain carries TRBV14 and TRBJ1-2; D is unclear. Per the germline V gene, CDR1 is SGHDN and CDR2 is FVKESK. CDR3 length: 14 amino acids. V gave up 6 bases and J gave up 4 bases, with 15 bases separating them. The entire variable domain, with the rest obtained from reference TRBV14 and TRBJ1-2, is as follows: EAGVTQFPSHSVIEKGQTVTLRCDPISGHDNLYWYRRVMGKEIKFLLHFVKESKQDESGMPNNRFLAERTGGTYSTLKVQPAELEDSGVYFCASRSSETFYGYTFGSGTRLTVV.

This chain connects TRBV18 to TRBJ2-2; D gene ambiguous. The length of the CDR3 is 16 residues. Trimming shortened V by 0 bases and J by 3 bases, and 11 bases separated the two germline ends. The germline CDR1 and CDR2 sequences are KGHSH and LQKENI. The CDR3 here is CASSPPTGVDTGELFF. In DNA, the CDR3 is TGTGCCAGCTCACCACCGACTGGGGTTGACACCGGGGAGCTGTTTTTT.

V is TRBV19 and J is TRBJ1-5; D is possibly TRBD1 (5 bases). V gave up 0 bases and J gave up 7 bases, with 13 bases separating them. Germline loops: CDR1 LNHDA, CDR2 SQIVND (reference sequence). The CDR3 has 15 residues. CDR3 sequence reads: CASSIDHTGIQPQHF. CDR3 nucleotides: TGTGCCAGTAGTATAGATCATACAGGTATCCAGCCCCAGCATTTT.

This chain uses TRBV27 with TRBJ1-2; the D is unclear. Trimming stripped 3 bases from V and 1 base from J, with 9 bases between. From germline, CDR1 is MNHEY and CDR2 SMNVEV (reference sequence). CDR3 length equals 14 residues. The CDR3 protein is CASSLRGSNYGYTF. The CDR3 nucleotides read TGTGCCAGCAGTTTGAGAGGGAGTAACTATGGCTACACCTTC.

The J gene is TRBJ1-5, the V gene TRBV19, with D perhaps TRBD1 (6 bases). The CDR3 contains 18 residues. Germline-derived CDR1 and CDR2 are LNHDA and SQIVND (reference sequence). V gave up 5 bases and J gave up 5 bases, with 25 bases separating them. The DNA of the CDR3 is TGTGCCAGTAGTCCCGAGCAGGGTAGGGGGATAATCGATCAGCCCCAGCATTTT. This gives the protein CASSPEQGRGIIDQPQHF.

V and J are TRBV7-9 and TRBJ1-1, with D uncertain. The length of the CDR3 is 11 residues. Germline values: CDR1 SEHNR, CDR2 FQNEAQ (reference sequence). V was shortened by 8 bases and J by 2 bases, with 6 bases between the two germline ends. CDR3 in amino acids: CASQQNTEAFF. The CDR3 coding sequence is TGTGCCAGCCAACAAAACACTGAAGCTTTCTTT.

V gene TRBV6-6 combines with J gene TRBJ1-2; D remains unclear. The CDR3 consists of 12 residues. Germline CDR1 and CDR2: MNHNY and SVGAGI (reference sequence). V lost 7 bases and J 3 bases, leaving 9 bases between the germline ends. The CDR3 reads CASKGLDYGYTF. The CDR3 DNA reads as TGTGCCAGCAAGGGATTGGACTATGGCTACACCTTC.

The chain joins TRBV19 to TRBJ2-1; TRBD1 is a possible D gene (5 bases). Trimming took 5 bases from V and 9 from J, leaving 17 bases between them. Germline lookup yields CDR1 LNHDA and CDR2 SQIVND (reference sequence). The CDR3 totals 14 residues. CDR3 residues: CASSLSGSRAEQFF. CDR3 nucleotides: TGTGCCAGTAGTCTCTCCGGTTCCAGGGCTGAGCAGTTCTTC.

The chain carries TRBV21-1 and TRBJ1-1. TRBV21-1 is given as a pseudogene. The CDR3 has 14 residues. CDR3 region: CASSRPGTRAEAFF. The DNA of the CDR3 is TGTGCCAGCAGCAGACCAGGGACGAGGGCTGAAGCTTTCTTT.

This clone turned up a few times. J is TRBJ2-1 and V is TRBV4-2, with TRBD2 matching over 7 bases. V was clipped by 4 bases and J by 3 bases; unmatched bases: 6. The CDR3 totals 15 residues. Looked up from germline, CDR1 is LGHNA and CDR2 is YNFKEQ. DNA for the CDR3: TGTGCCAGCAGCCCTAGGAGCGGGGTCTACAATGAGCAGTTCTTC. Translation gives CASSPRSGVYNEQFF.

The rearrangement uses TRBV6-6 and TRBJ1-5; TRBD1 is a possible D gene (5 bases). In germline, CDR1 is MNHNY, CDR2 SVGAGI (reference sequence). The V end was cut by 2 bases, the J end by 6 bases, with 14 bases between. The CDR3 extends over 15 amino acids. CDR3 sequence reads: CASSYISQGGQPQHF. The CDR3 nucleotides read TGTGCCAGCAGTTACATCTCTCAGGGTGGTCAGCCCCAGCATTTT.

To note about this clone: Other DNA sequences of this sample code for an identical CDR3. The chain's CDR3 is CASSPRGPDTQYF. CDR3 DNA sequence: TGTGCCAGCAGCCCCCGGGGACCAGATACGCAGTATTTT. V is TRBV7-9 and J is TRBJ2-3, with D possibly called TRBD1 or TRBD2 (5 bases each). With 5 bases removed from V and 4 bases from J, the gap between germline ends came to 10 bases. Looked up from germline, CDR1 is SEHNR and CDR2 is FQNEAQ (reference sequence). The CDR3 runs to 13 residues.

The V call is TRBV2, the J call TRBJ1-1, with D perhaps matching TRBD1 (5 bases). Trimming took 8 bases from V and 1 from J, leaving 11 bases between them. CDR1 SNHLY and CDR2 FYNNEI come from the germline V gene. The CDR3 is 13 amino acids. CDR3 coding DNA: TGTGCCAGCCGGCAGGGACCGAACACTGAAGCTTTCTTT. Protein: CASRQGPNTEAFF. Full variable domain (rest looked up from reference TRBV2 and TRBJ1-1): EPEVTQTPSHQVTQMGQEVILRCVPISNHLYFYWYRQILGQKVEFLVSFYNNEISEKSEIFDDQFSVERPDGSNFTLKIRSTKLEDSAMYFCASRQGPNTEAFFGQGTRLTVV.

The V gene is TRBV6-5, the J gene TRBJ1-2; possible D gene TRBD1, 5 bases. Between the trimmed V and J ends, which lost 0 bases and 4 bases, there was a span of 9 bases. This CDR3 contains 14 residues. Germline V gene data show CDR1 as MNHEY and CDR2 as SVGAGI. CDR3 in DNA: TGTGCCAGCAGTTACTCCGGGGCCGTCTATGGCTACACCTTC. Amino acids: CASSYSGAVYGYTF.

CDR3 coding DNA: TGTGCCAGCAGTGAAAGGGAGAGTGGCCAAGAGACCCAGTACTTC. This gives the protein CASSERESGQETQYF. The chain combines TRBV2 with TRBJ2-5, with D possibly TRBD2 on 5 matching bases. V lost 2 bases to trimming and J lost 1 base, with 11 bases between them. From germline, CDR1 is SNHLY and CDR2 FYNNEI. The CDR3 is made up of 15 amino acids.

A single count supports this clone. The chain employs TRBV2 and TRBJ1-1; D might be TRBD1 (6 bases). V was trimmed by 6 bases and J by 3 bases, leaving 14 bases between them. The CDR3 spans 14 residues. Germline V gene sequence: CDR1 SNHLY, CDR2 FYNNEI. The CDR3 DNA sequence: TGTGCCAGCAGCAGTCGTCAGGGGCACACTGAAGCTTTCTTT. Translated: CASSSRQGHTEAFF.